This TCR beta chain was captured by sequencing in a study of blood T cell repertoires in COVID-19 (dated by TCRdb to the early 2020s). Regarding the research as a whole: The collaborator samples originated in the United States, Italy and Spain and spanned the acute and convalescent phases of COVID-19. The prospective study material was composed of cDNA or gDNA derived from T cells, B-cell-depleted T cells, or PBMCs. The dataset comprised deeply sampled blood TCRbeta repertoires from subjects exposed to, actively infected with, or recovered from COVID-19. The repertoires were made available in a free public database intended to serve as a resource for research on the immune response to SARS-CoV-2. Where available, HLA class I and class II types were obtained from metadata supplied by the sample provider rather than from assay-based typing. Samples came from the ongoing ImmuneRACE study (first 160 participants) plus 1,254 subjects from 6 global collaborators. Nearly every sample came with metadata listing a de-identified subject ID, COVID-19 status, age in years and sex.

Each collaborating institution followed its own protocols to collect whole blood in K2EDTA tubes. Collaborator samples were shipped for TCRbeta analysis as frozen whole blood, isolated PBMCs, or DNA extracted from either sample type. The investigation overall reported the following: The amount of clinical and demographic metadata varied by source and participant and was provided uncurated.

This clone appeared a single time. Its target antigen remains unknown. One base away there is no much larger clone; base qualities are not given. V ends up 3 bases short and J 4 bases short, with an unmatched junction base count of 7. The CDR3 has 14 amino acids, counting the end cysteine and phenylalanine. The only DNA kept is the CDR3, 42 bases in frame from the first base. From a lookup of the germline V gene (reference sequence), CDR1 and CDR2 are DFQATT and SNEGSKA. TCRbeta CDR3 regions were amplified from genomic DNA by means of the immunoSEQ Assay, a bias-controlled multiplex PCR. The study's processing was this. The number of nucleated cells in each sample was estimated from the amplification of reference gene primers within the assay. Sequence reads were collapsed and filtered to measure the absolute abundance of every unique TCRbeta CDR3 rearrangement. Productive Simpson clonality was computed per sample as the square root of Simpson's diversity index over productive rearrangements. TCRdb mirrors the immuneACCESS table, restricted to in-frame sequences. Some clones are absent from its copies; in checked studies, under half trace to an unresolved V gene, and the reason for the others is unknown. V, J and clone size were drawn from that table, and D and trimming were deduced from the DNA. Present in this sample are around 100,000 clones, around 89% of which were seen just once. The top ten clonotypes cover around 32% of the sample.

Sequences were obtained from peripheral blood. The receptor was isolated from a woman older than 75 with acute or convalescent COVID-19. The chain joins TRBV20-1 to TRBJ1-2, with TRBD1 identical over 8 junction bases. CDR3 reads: CSASSGGASYGYTF. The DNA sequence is TGCAGTGCTAGTTCAGGGGGCGCGTCCTATGGCTACACCTTC.